Each of the 17 T cell receptor beta chains below was sequenced from the same sample in a study of blood T cell repertoires in COVID-19. Clones were sequenced by immunoSEQ multiplex PCR, and TCRdb holds only the in-frame ones, with some missing. The sample yields around 300,000 clones, around four fifths seen once. The specimen sequenced was peripheral blood. Receptors were obtained from a woman aged 45-59 years with active or convalescent COVID-19.

The CDR3 bases are TGCGCCAGCAGCTTGACGGGTGGCAGCAAAGCCGCGACCTATGGCTACACCTTC. As protein: CASSLTGGSKAATYGYTF. The chain links TRBV5-1 to TRBJ1-2; D gene uncertain. The germline V gene has CDR1 SGHRS and CDR2 YFSETQ. CDR3 length: 18 residues. V lost 1 base to trimming and J lost 4 bases, with 23 bases between them.

The chain couples TRBV6-1 to TRBJ2-1; perhaps TRBD2 as D (5 bases). The germline gives CDR1 MNHNS, CDR2 SASEGT. Trimming removed 1 base from V and 5 bases from J, with 12 bases in between. This CDR3 comprises 15 residues. The chain's CDR3 is CASSEGVARDNEQFF. In DNA, the CDR3 is TGTGCCAGCAGTGAAGGAGTAGCGAGGGACAATGAGCAGTTCTTC.

The V gene is TRBV6-5, the J gene TRBJ1-4; a possible D gene is TRBD1 (6 bases). The V gene's germline CDR1 is MNHEY and CDR2 SVGAGI. Trimming cost V 6 bases and J 5 bases, with 13 bases left between them. The CDR3 contains 14 residues. The CDR3 nucleotides are TGTGCCAGCAGCAGGACAGTTATCAATGAAAAACTGTTTTTT. Translating it yields CASSRTVINEKLFF.

The V and J genes are TRBV5-1 and TRBJ2-5; tentatively, D is TRBD2 (5 bases). Germline CDR1 SGHRS, CDR2 YFSETQ. The CDR3 runs 14 residues. The ends were cut back, 0 bases at V and 5 bases at J, with 11 bases in the middle. The CDR3 loop reads CASSLDSGEETQYF. As DNA, the CDR3 is TGCGCCAGCAGCTTGGACAGCGGAGAGGAGACCCAGTACTTC.

CDR3 sequence: CASSSHRFRVTEAFF. The CDR3 nucleotides read TGTGCCAGCAGCTCCCACCGTTTTCGGGTTACTGAAGCTTTCTTT. The rearrangement joins TRBV11-2 to TRBJ1-1; D is uncertain. The CDR3 loop spans 15 amino acids. V was pared by 4 bases and J by 5 bases, with 17 bases between. Germline loops: CDR1 SGHAT, CDR2 FQNNGV.

V gene TRBV30 combines with J gene TRBJ2-7; 10 positions match TRBD2. The germline V gene has CDR1 GTSNPN and CDR2 SVGIG (reference sequence). V lost 0 bases to trimming and J lost 4 bases; unmatched junction nucleotides: 3. The CDR3 length is 14 residues. The CDR3 protein is CAWSVVAGGYEQYF. CDR3 in DNA: TGTGCCTGGAGTGTAGTAGCGGGAGGATACGAGCAGTACTTC.

CDR3 DNA: TGTGCCAGCAGTGTTGGAGGGGCAGGGGGAATCACCGGGGAGCTGTTTTTT. Translation: CASSVGGAGGITGELFF. The V gene is TRBV2, the J gene TRBJ2-2; D may be TRBD1 (7 bases). Trimming cost V 4 bases and J 4 bases, with 19 bases left between them. From germline, CDR1 is SNHLY and CDR2 FYNNEI. CDR3 length: 17 residues.

On this clone itself: Other DNA sequences in the sample encode the same CDR3. J is TRBJ2-3 and V is TRBV5-1, with 10 bases that match TRBD2. This CDR3 is 15 amino acids long. After removal of 0 bases from V and 3 bases from J, the junction contained 1 base not matched to a gene. The germline V gene has CDR1 SGHRS and CDR2 YFSETQ. The chain's CDR3 is CASSLGAGGTDTQYF. The DNA of the CDR3 is TGCGCCAGCAGCTTGGGAGCGGGAGGGACAGATACGCAGTATTTT.

The V gene is TRBV6-4, the J gene TRBJ2-7; D perhaps matches TRBD2 (6 bases). Deletions cut 7 bases from V and 5 bases from J, with 18 bases between. This CDR3 spans 14 amino acids. Germline V lookup: CDR1 MRHNA, CDR2 SNTAGT. In DNA, the CDR3 is TGTGCCAGCATTGGGGGGAGAAACTTCCACGAGCAGTACTTC. The encoded protein is CASIGGRNFHEQYF.

The CDR3 DNA reads TGTGCCAGTAGTATTGAGCTAGCGGTTCCCATTGGACGGTACAATGAGCAGTTCTTC. Translated, it gives CASSIELAVPIGRYNEQFF. The rearrangement links TRBV19 to TRBJ2-1; 7 bases fit TRBD2. The CDR3 runs 19 residues. The trim removed 3 bases at V and 4 bases at J, leaving 18 bases unmatched. Germline assignment: CDR1 LNHDA and CDR2 SQIVND (reference sequence).

This rearrangement joins TRBV28 to TRBJ2-1; 11 bases line up with TRBD1. Trimming cost V 3 bases and J 9 bases; bases outside gene matches: 7. Germline V lookup: CDR1 MDHEN, CDR2 SYDVKM. This CDR3 spans 15 amino acids. The CDR3 nucleotides read TGTGCCAGCAGTTTTTGGACAGGGGGCCGGGGTGAGCAGTTCTTC. Its translation is CASSFWTGGRGEQFF.

The table lists this clone with a few counts. V is TRBV5-6 and J is TRBJ1-5; no firm D call. V lost 2 bases and J lost 0, with 6 bases in between. Germline V gene data show CDR1 as SGHDT and CDR2 as YYEEEE. The CDR3 covers 14 residues. Written as DNA, the CDR3 is TGTGCCAGCAGCTTTCGGGGTAGCAATCAGCCCCAGCATTTT. As protein: CASSFRGSNQPQHF.

V and J are TRBV2 and TRBJ2-3; 10 nucleotides match TRBD2. The CDR3 runs to 15 residues. Germline V lookup: CDR1 SNHLY, CDR2 FYNNEI. Trimming removed 8 bases from V and 0 bases from J; junction bases left unmatched: 5. Here the CDR3 reads CASGEREGSTDTQYF. The DNA of the CDR3 is TGTGCCAGCGGGGAGCGGGAGGGTAGCACAGATACGCAGTATTTT. The whole variable domain, remainder taken from reference TRBV2 and TRBJ2-3, is EPEVTQTPSHQVTQMGQEVILRCVPISNHLYFYWYRQILGQKVEFLVSFYNNEISEKSEIFDDQFSVERPDGSNFTLKIRSTKLEDSAMYFCASGEREGSTDTQYFGPGTRLTVL.

The table lists this clone with a count of one. V gene TRBV12-3 or TRBV12-4 combines with J gene TRBJ2-1; the match to TRBD2 covers 8 bases. Trimming at V came to 3 bases and at J to 15 bases, leaving 7 bases not matched to a gene. The CDR3 runs 12 residues. The CDR3 nucleotides are TGTGCCAGCAGTTTCGGTCTAGCGGGCACGTTCTTC. This translates into CASSFGLAGTFF.

The rearrangement joins TRBV19 to TRBJ1-5; TRBD1 agrees at 8 bases. CDR3 length: 14 amino acids. CDR1 is LNHDA, CDR2 SQIVND, per germline (reference sequence). Trimming took 7 bases from V and 7 from J; bases not matched to a gene: 9. CDR3 protein: CASKGQGDYQPQHF. CDR3 DNA sequence: TGTGCCAGTAAAGGACAGGGCGATTACCAGCCCCAGCATTTT.

This chain uses TRBV9 with TRBJ2-5; 9 positions match TRBD2. The germline CDR1 and CDR2 sequences are SGDLS and YYNGEE. After removal of 4 bases from V and 5 bases from J, the junction contained 12 bases not matched to a gene. The CDR3 is made up of 16 amino acids. For the CDR3, the DNA is TGTGCCAGCAGCCCTCGGTCGTTAGCGGGAGTCGAGACCCAGTACTTC. Translation: CASSPRSLAGVETQYF.

This chain uses TRBV7-9 with TRBJ1-1; the match to TRBD1 covers 9 bases. The CDR3 has 15 residues. V lost 2 bases, J lost 4 bases, and 5 bases stayed unmatched. Germline V gene data show CDR1 as SEHNR and CDR2 as FQNEAQ (reference sequence). As DNA, the CDR3 is TGTGCCAGCAGCTTAAACAGGGGGCTGGGCACTGAAGCTTTCTTT. This sequence encodes CASSLNRGLGTEAFF. Based on the CDR3 plus reference TRBV7-9 and TRBJ1-1, the full variable domain is DTGVSQNPRHKITKRGQNVTFRCDPISEHNRLYWYRQTLGQGPEFLTYFQNEAQLEKSRLLSDRFSAERPKGSFSTLEIQRTEQGDSAMYLCASSLNRGLGTEAFFGQGTRLTVV.